This T cell receptor (beta chain) comes out of a study of CD8 T cells in ankylosing spondylitis. Findings and caveats of the study: Seemingly characteristic of ankylosing spondylitis blood was a TCR beta motif consisting of under 10 highly homologous variants. Certain motif variants had earlier appeared in reactive arthritis synovial fluid and blood.

TCRdb reprocessed the 5' RACE reads via MiXCR and lists one record per CDR3 protein. The sample yields roughly 700,000 distinct CDR3 sequences, around 20% seen once. In germline, CDR1 is SGHTA, CDR2 FQGTGA. With 4 bases removed from V and 4 bases from J, the gap between germline ends came to 16 bases. There are 15 residues in the CDR3. This clonotype was seen only a few times. Its antigen is still unknown. The V and J genes are TRBV7-3 and TRBJ1-1; weak D call: TRBD1 (5 bases). This TCR came from a male donor with ankylosing spondylitis. Material for sequencing was blood, either unsorted or a sorted T cell fraction (not recorded which). CDR3 coding DNA: TGTGCCAGCAGCTGGGGGGGGTTAGGGATCACTGAAGCTTTCTTT. Translating it yields CASSWGGLGITEAFF.